The rows below give T cell receptor beta chains drawn from one sample of a study of control samples from healthy donors and cancer patients. The table came from immunoSEQ multiplex PCR; TCRdb's copy has only in-frame clones and leaves some out. The sample has 75,000 to 100,000 clones; more than 85% are singletons. The sequencing sample was made of blood. The receptors derive from a woman aged 50 to 65 in good health. The CDR3 runs from the conserved cysteine through the conserved F or W. Fields, in order: V gene, clone size, J gene, D gene, CDR3 length, CDR3 DNA, CDR3 protein. D genes are given only for firm matches. For some rows the clone size is stated as once, few or many, or as a class when expanded; others skip it.

TRBV4-2	once	TRBJ2-2	TRBD1	14	TGTGCCAGCCGGGGACAGGGGAAGTCCGGGGAGCTGTTTTTT	CASRGQGKSGELFF
TRBV4-3	NA	TRBJ2-1	TRBD2	17	TGCGCCAGCAGCCAAGATGGGGCTAGCGGGAGTAGGAATGAGCAGTTCTTC	CASSQDGASGSRNEQFF
TRBV3-1/TRBV3-2	NA	TRBJ2-1	TRBD2	19	TGTGCCAGCAGCCAAGCCGGGACTAGCGCCCAACTTGAGGGGAATGAGCAGTTCTTC	CASSQAGTSAQLEGNEQFF
TRBV20-1	NA	TRBJ2-3	NA	10	TGCAGTGCCCTAGGAGGCACGCAGTATTTT	CSALGGTQYF
TRBV19	NA	TRBJ2-3	NA	14	TGTGCCACTCTCACCCCAGGGGCAGCAAATACGCAGTATTTT	CATLTPGAANTQYF
TRBV14	once	TRBJ2-7	NA	12	TGTGCCAGCAGCCAAGATGTGGGAGAGCAGTACTTC	CASSQDVGEQYF
TRBV5-6	NA	TRBJ1-5	TRBD1	13	TGTGCCAGCAGCCTGGACAGGGGACAGCCCCAGCATTTT	CASSLDRGQPQHF
TRBV7-2	NA	TRBJ1-2	TRBD1	15	TGTGCCAGCAGCTTCCTAACAGGGGGCGCCGATGGCTACACCTTC	CASSFLTGGADGYTF
TRBV5-8	NA	TRBJ1-4	NA	16	TGTGCCAGCAGCCCTGGAGGGAGAGAGGCTAATGAAAAACTGTTTTTT	CASSPGGREANEKLFF
TRBV9	NA	TRBJ1-1	NA	14	TGTGCCAGCAGCGTAGGAGGGATGAACACTGAAGCTTTCTTT	CASSVGGMNTEAFF
TRBV7-7	NA	TRBJ2-7	TRBD2	13	TGTGCTAGCAGCTTAGGCCCTTGGACTAGGAAGTACTTC	CASSLGPWTRKYF
TRBV29-1	NA	TRBJ1-1	NA	17	TGCAGCGTTGAAAAGCGATCTGGGGTGAGGGCTTACACTGAAGCTTTCTTT	CSVEKRSGVRAYTEAFF
TRBV6-2/TRBV6-3	NA	TRBJ2-1	NA	14	TGTGCCAGCAGTTACTTGGGACGGGACAATGAGCAGTTCTTC	CASSYLGRDNEQFF
TRBV18	NA	TRBJ2-7	TRBD2	18	TGTGCCAGCTCATCTGGGACTAGCGGGAGGGTTAGCTCCTACGAGCAGTACTTC	CASSSGTSGRVSSYEQYF
TRBV4-1	NA	TRBJ1-2	NA	18	TGCGCCAGCAGCCACGAGACCTTAAAACAGCTTAGGAGGTATGGCTACACCTTC	CASSHETLKQLRRYGYTF
TRBV19	once	TRBJ1-2	NA	16	TGTGCCAGTAGTATAGATACCGTGAGGGTACTGGATGGCTACACCTTC	CASSIDTVRVLDGYTF
TRBV18	NA	TRBJ1-6	NA	17	TGTGCCAGCTCACCTACGGGCCAAGGGCGGACTAATCCACCCCTCCACTTT	CASSPTGQGRTNPPLHF
TRBV5-5	NA	TRBJ1-3	NA	14	TGTGCCAGCAGCCTGGGAGGGTCTGGAAACACCATATATTTT	CASSLGGSGNTIYF
TRBV11-3	NA	TRBJ2-7	TRBD1	16	TGTGCCAGCAGCTTAGGAGGCGGGACAGGGTACTACGAGCAGTACTTC	CASSLGGGTGYYEQYF
TRBV5-1	once	TRBJ2-7	TRBD2	16	TGCGCCAGCAGCGTTTCCGGGACTAGCGGGAACTACGAGCAGTACTTC	CASSVSGTSGNYEQYF
TRBV7-2	NA	TRBJ1-2	NA	14	TGTGCCAGCAGCTTAGCCAGAAACAACTATGGCTACACCTTC	CASSLARNNYGYTF
TRBV24-1	NA	TRBJ2-3	TRBD1	13	TGTGCCACCAGTGATTCAGGGGGAGATACGCAGTATTTT	CATSDSGGDTQYF
TRBV5-6	NA	TRBJ1-1	NA	13	TGTGCCAGCAGCGATACAGGGAACACTGAAGCTTTCTTT	CASSDTGNTEAFF
TRBV4-2	few	TRBJ2-5	TRBD2	15	TGTGCCAGCAGCCAAGATAGTGCTAGCGGGGATACCCAGTACTTC	CASSQDSASGDTQYF
TRBV19	NA	TRBJ1-5	NA	15	TGTGCCAGTAGTATCAGACGGACTGCGGGTCAGCCCCAGCATTTT	CASSIRRTAGQPQHF
TRBV25-1	NA	TRBJ1-2	TRBD1	17	TGTGCCAGCAGTGAATCAAGTATTCCCTCCAGGGGGTATGGCTACACCTTC	CASSESSIPSRGYGYTF
TRBV9	NA	TRBJ2-5	NA	16	TGTGCCAGCAGCGTAGGACAGAGACTTTGGGGGGAGACCCAGTACTTC	CASSVGQRLWGETQYF
TRBV11-2	NA	TRBJ1-1	NA	10	TGTGCCAGCAGCTTCGAAAGGACTTTCTTT	CASSFERTFF
TRBV15	NA	TRBJ2-5	NA	14	TGTGCCACCTCCAGGGGTCCCGGCGGAGAGACCCAGTACTTC	CATSRGPGGETQYF
TRBV28	NA	TRBJ2-5	NA	15	TGTGCCAGCAGTTTAGCGCAGGCCATCCAAGAGACCCAGTACTTC	CASSLAQAIQETQYF
TRBV19	NA	TRBJ1-6	TRBD1	14	TGTGCCAGTAGCCGGACAGGGGGCAACTCACCCCTCCACTTT	CASSRTGGNSPLHF
TRBV3-1/TRBV3-2	NA	TRBJ2-5	TRBD1	13	TGTGCCAGCAGCCCGGACAGGGGAGAGACCCAGTACTTC	CASSPDRGETQYF
TRBV5-6	NA	TRBJ1-4	NA	16	TGTGCCAGCAGCTTGGTGGGGAGACAGAGAAATGAAAAACTGTTTTTT	CASSLVGRQRNEKLFF
TRBV29-1	NA	TRBJ1-2	NA	14	TGCAGCGTTGATTCGGGAGGGGGAAACTATGGCTACACCTTC	CSVDSGGGNYGYTF
TRBV2	NA	TRBJ1-4	TRBD1	16	TGTGCCAGCAGGAGGGACAGGGAAGGCTCTAATGAAAAACTGTTTTTT	CASRRDREGSNEKLFF
TRBV7-2	NA	TRBJ1-4	TRBD1	15	TGTGCCAGCAGCGCCCGGACAGGGTTTTTGGAAAAACTGTTTTTT	CASSARTGFLEKLFF
TRBV4-1	NA	TRBJ1-2	TRBD1	13	TGCGCCAGCAGCCTGGACAGGGACTATGGCTACACCTTC	CASSLDRDYGYTF
TRBV29-1	NA	TRBJ1-1	TRBD1	13	TGCAGCGTGGTACCGACAGGGGGCCCTGAAGCTTTCTTT	CSVVPTGGPEAFF
TRBV5-8	once	TRBJ2-1	NA	15	TGTGCCAGCAGCTCTGGAACAGGGCGATACAATGAGCAGTTCTTC	CASSSGTGRYNEQFF
TRBV5-1	NA	TRBJ1-4	NA	14	TGCGCCAGCAGCCGGGACATGGCCTCTGAAAAACTGTTTTTT	CASSRDMASEKLFF
TRBV19	NA	TRBJ2-7	NA	13	TGTGCCAGTAGTATAGGTGGCACCAGCGAGCAGTACTTC	CASSIGGTSEQYF
TRBV7-3	NA	TRBJ2-1	TRBD1	17	TGTGCCAGCAGCTTATCGGGTGAGCTAGGGGGCCTCAATGAGCAGTTCTTC	CASSLSGELGGLNEQFF
TRBV24-1	NA	TRBJ2-3	TRBD2	15	TGTGCCACCAGTCCTAGCGGGAGGGGGACAGATACGCAGTATTTT	CATSPSGRGTDTQYF
TRBV19	NA	TRBJ1-1	NA	15	TGTGCCAGTAGTGAGCTGGGGGGGATTAACACTGAAGCTTTCTTT	CASSELGGINTEAFF
TRBV4-2	NA	TRBJ2-7	TRBD2	15	TGTGCCAGCAGCCAATTTAGCGGGGGGGCTTACGAGCAGTACTTC	CASSQFSGGAYEQYF
TRBV7-9	NA	TRBJ2-3	NA	16	TGTGCCAGCAGCTTCCCCCGCGCGGCTAGCACAGATACGCAGTATTTT	CASSFPRAASTDTQYF
TRBV29-1	NA	TRBJ2-3	TRBD2	15	TGCAGCGTTGCTCGGAGCGGGAGGGCCCGAGATACGCAGTATTTT	CSVARSGRARDTQYF
TRBV2	NA	TRBJ2-4	TRBD2	19	TGTGCCAGCAGTGTACGGACTAGCGGGAGTCCACCCCGGGCTAACATTCAGTACTTC	CASSVRTSGSPPRANIQYF
TRBV18	NA	TRBJ1-2	NA	15	TGTGCCAGCTCACCAAAGGCTGCATTTGACTATGGCTACACCTTC	CASSPKAAFDYGYTF
TRBV27	NA	TRBJ2-7	NA	16	TGTGCCAGCAGTTTATACCGTGAGGGCTTGAGGTACGAGCAGTACTTC	CASSLYREGLRYEQYF
TRBV28	NA	TRBJ1-5	NA	14	TGTGCCAGCAGTCCTGCAGGGCCGGTTCAGCCCCAGCATTTT	CASSPAGPVQPQHF
TRBV7-9	NA	TRBJ1-5	TRBD1	13	TGTGCCAGCAGCCGACAGGGGAATCAGCCCCAGCATTTT	CASSRQGNQPQHF
TRBV13	NA	TRBJ2-1	TRBD2	22	TGTGCCAGCAGCTTGAGTGGACGTACGGTGGGGAAAAATAGCGGGTACTACAATGAGCAGTTCTTC	CASSLSGRTVGKNSGYYNEQFF